This T cell receptor beta chain is from a study of vaccination and CD4 T cells after COVID-19. Findings and caveats of the study: The median proportion of reactive clones detected only post-vaccination in convalescent patients was approximately 90%.

Cultured CD4+ T cells had their DNA profiled by the Oncomine TCR Beta short-read assay. It was cultured CD4+ T cells from which genomic DNA was extracted. TCRdb fed the PCR reads into MiXCR, producing one record per CDR3 protein. Among some 19,000 distinct CDR3 sequences listed, about two fifths were seen once. Per the germline V gene, CDR1 is DFQATT and CDR2 is SNEGSKA (reference sequence). Deletions cut 3 bases from V and 6 bases from J, with 15 bases between. The CDR3 loop spans 13 amino acids. About this clonotype: Its antigen is still unknown.

Treatment specified: roughly 10-day PBMC culture with coronavirus spike peptide pools or control peptides (ViraFEST assay). The material sequenced was cultured CD4+ T cells from blood. The receptor was derived from a human donor with COVID-19. V and J are TRBV20-1 and TRBJ2-7, with D tentatively TRBD2 (7 bases). CDR3 amino acids: CSASGGGPSEQYF. The CDR3 DNA reads TGCAGTGCTAGTGGCGGGGGCCCGTCCGAGCAGTACTTC.